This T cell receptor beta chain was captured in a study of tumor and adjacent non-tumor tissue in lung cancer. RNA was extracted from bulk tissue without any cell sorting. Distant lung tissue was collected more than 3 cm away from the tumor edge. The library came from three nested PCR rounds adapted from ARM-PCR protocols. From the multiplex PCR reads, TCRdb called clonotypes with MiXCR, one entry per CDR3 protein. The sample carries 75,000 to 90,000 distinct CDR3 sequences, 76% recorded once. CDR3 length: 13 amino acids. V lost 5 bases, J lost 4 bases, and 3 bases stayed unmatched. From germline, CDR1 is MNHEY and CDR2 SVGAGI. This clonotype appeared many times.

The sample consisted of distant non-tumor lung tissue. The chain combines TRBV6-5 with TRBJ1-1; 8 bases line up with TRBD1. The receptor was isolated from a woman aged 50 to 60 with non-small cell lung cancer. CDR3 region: CASSPQGATEAFF. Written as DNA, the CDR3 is TGTGCCAGCAGTCCCCAGGGGGCCACTGAAGCTTTCTTT.